One sample yielded the 26 T cell receptor beta chains listed below, sequenced in a study of T cells in Graves' hyperthyroidism and ophthalmopathy. RNA transcripts gave rise to amplified TCR beta CDR3 regions. HTBI primers were used for first-round RT-PCR of the TCR CDR3. TCRdb itself ran the multiplex PCR reads through MiXCR, one entry per CDR3 protein. The sample comprises about 480,000 distinct CDR3 sequences, about 15% of which are singletons, and around 17% rests with the top ten. The sequenced material came from blood. These receptors were obtained from a woman between 18 and 29 years old with Graves' hyperthyroidism.

The chain recombines TRBV20-1 with TRBJ2-1; TRBD2 might be the D (7 bases). V shed 3 bases and J shed 9 bases, with 12 bases lying between them. The V gene's germline CDR1 is DFQATT and CDR2 SNEGSKA (reference sequence). CDR3 length equals 12 residues. The CDR3: CSARGGAGEQFF. The CDR3 nucleotides are TGCAGTGCTAGGGGGGGGGCGGGTGAGCAGTTCTTC.

This clonotype was observed at least ten times. The rearrangement links TRBV11-2 to TRBJ2-2, with 10 positions matching TRBD2. In germline, CDR1 is SGHAT, CDR2 FQNNGV. Germline trimming cut 5 bases from V and 6 bases from J; bases unmatched to any gene: 9. The CDR3 consists of 16 residues. CDR3 nucleotide sequence: TGTGCCAGCAGCAAAAGGACTAGCGGCAGCTCCGGGGAGCTGTTTTTT. It encodes CASSKRTSGSSGELFF.

This clonotype was seen repeatedly, ten times or more. The chain recombines TRBV29-1 with TRBJ2-1; the D is unclear. The germline gives CDR1 SQVTM, CDR2 ANQGSEA. V shed 5 bases and J shed 2 bases, with 13 bases lying between them. The CDR3 spans 14 residues. The CDR3 loop reads CSVSPRLAYNEQFF. CDR3 DNA sequence: TGCAGCGTTAGTCCGCGGCTGGCCTACAATGAGCAGTTCTTC.

V is TRBV7-8 and J is TRBJ2-7; D gene uncertain. V was pared by 1 base and J by 6 bases, with 7 bases between. CDR3 size: 12 residues. CDR1 and CDR2 (germline): SGHVS, FQNEAQ. CDR3 residues: CASSLGASEQYF. In nucleotides, the CDR3 is TGTGCCAGCAGCTTAGGGGCTAGCGAGCAGTACTTC.

The V call is TRBV7-9, the J call TRBJ2-5; D is unclear. Germline CDR1 reads SEHNR; CDR2 reads FQNEAQ (reference sequence). The CDR3 is 12 amino acids. Trimming cost V 5 bases and J 5 bases, with 9 bases left between them. The CDR3 region is CASSQRPETQYF. The CDR3 DNA reads TGTGCCAGCAGCCAACGCCCGGAGACCCAGTACTTC.

This clonotype appeared many times. V gene TRBV10-3 combines with J gene TRBJ2-5; TRBD1 agrees at 8 bases. J was trimmed by 2 bases and V by 4 bases; bases with no gene match: 3. Germline V gives CDR1 ENHRY, CDR2 SYGVKD. The CDR3 length is 14 residues. The chain's CDR3 is CAISGTGRQETQYF. As DNA, the CDR3 is TGTGCCATCAGTGGGACAGGGCGGCAAGAGACCCAGTACTTC.

This clonotype was detected many times. The gene calls are TRBV6-5 and TRBJ1-2; D unresolved. V was trimmed by 0 bases and J by 8 bases, leaving 13 bases between them. Germline loops: CDR1 MNHEY, CDR2 SVGAGI. This CDR3 comprises 14 residues. CDR3 in amino acids: CASSYSSTIRGYTF. The CDR3 DNA reads as TGTGCCAGCAGTTACTCGAGTACTATCCGGGGCTACACCTTC.

This clonotype appeared a few times. The J gene is TRBJ1-2, the V gene TRBV5-8; a possible D gene is TRBD1 (5 bases). The germline gives CDR1 SGHTS, CDR2 YDEGEE. The CDR3 has 15 residues. With 4 bases removed from V and 4 bases from J, the gap between germline ends came to 17 bases. CDR3 sequence (DNA): TGTGCCAGCAGCCGTGCCGGCCAGGGTGGCTATGGCTACACCTTC. It yields the protein CASSRAGQGGYGYTF.

There are many counts of this clonotype. The V gene is TRBV10-3, the J gene TRBJ1-2; D gene uncertain. CDR3 length: 15 amino acids. The germline gives CDR1 ENHRY, CDR2 SYGVKD. Trimming cost V 3 bases and J 2 bases, with 13 bases left between them. CDR3 region: CAISESLNPNYGYTF. In DNA, the CDR3 is TGTGCCATCAGTGAAAGCCTCAACCCCAACTATGGCTACACCTTC.

This clonotype came up many times. CDR3 nucleotide sequence: TGTGCCAGCAGTGCGGGACTGTTAGAAGCTTTCTTT. Translating gives CASSAGLLEAFF. V gene TRBV6-1 combines with J gene TRBJ1-1, with D tentatively TRBD1 (5 bases). The CDR3 is 12 residues long. With 4 bases removed from V and 8 bases from J, the gap between germline ends came to 11 bases. Germline V gene sequence: CDR1 MNHNS, CDR2 SASEGT.

This clonotype was seen only once. Possible read error: a much larger clone is one base away. The chain combines TRBV24-1 with TRBJ2-6; D is undetermined. There are 13 residues in the CDR3. Germline CDR1 KGHDR, CDR2 SFDVKD. V was pared by 2 bases and J by 2 bases, with 0 bases between. The CDR3 bases are TGTGCCACCAGTGATTCTGGGGCCAACGTCCTGACTTTC. Protein product: CATSDSGANVLTF.

This clonotype was picked up a small number of times. This may be a read error: a much more frequent sequence differs by one nucleotide. V gene TRBV7-8 combines with J gene TRBJ2-3; D gene ambiguous. Trimming took off 4 bases at V and 4 bases at J, with 9 bases between the two ends. The germline V gene has CDR1 SGHVS and CDR2 FQNEAQ. This CDR3 is 13 amino acids long. The CDR3: CASSSLIADTQYF. The CDR3 nucleotides are TGTGCCAGCAGCTCACTAATTGCAGATACGCAGTATTTT.

This clonotype occurred many times. The V call is TRBV7-9, the J call TRBJ2-4; 10 positions match TRBD2. CDR3 length: 15 amino acids. J gave up 5 bases and V 5 bases, and 6 bases lay outside the gene matches. Germline lookup yields CDR1 SEHNR and CDR2 FQNEAQ (reference sequence). The CDR3 loop is CASSPPGLAENIQYF. CDR3 in DNA: TGTGCCAGCAGCCCACCCGGACTAGCGGAAAACATTCAGTACTTC. Filled out from reference TRBV7-9 and TRBJ2-4, the complete variable domain reads DTGVSQNPRHKITKRGQNVTFRCDPISEHNRLYWYRQTLGQGPEFLTYFQNEAQLEKSRLLSDRFSAERPKGSFSTLEIQRTEQGDSAMYLCASSPPGLAENIQYFGAGTRLSVL.

This clonotype was seen at least ten times. This sequence joins TRBV24-1 and TRBJ2-5; 10 positions match TRBD1. V shed 3 bases and J 5 bases; nucleotides not matched to a gene: 5. CDR3 size: 15 residues. Germline V gene sequence: CDR1 KGHDR, CDR2 SFDVKD. In nucleotides, the CDR3 is TGTGCCACCAGTGATGACAGGGGGCCGGGGGAGACCCAGTACTTC. Translation gives CATSDDRGPGETQYF.

This clonotype was seen repeatedly, ten times or more. The CDR3 region is CASSSLQGAEETQYF. The DNA of the CDR3 is TGTGCCAGCAGCTCGTTACAGGGGGCTGAAGAGACCCAGTACTTC. The V call is TRBV7-8, the J call TRBJ2-5, with 9 bases matching TRBD1. The CDR3 runs 15 residues. After removal of 4 bases from V and 3 bases from J, the junction contained 6 bases not matched to a gene. CDR1 and CDR2 from the germline V gene are SGHVS and FQNEAQ.

The table lists this clonotype with a few counts. The V call is TRBV7-9, the J call TRBJ2-7; D gene unclear. V gave up 1 base and J gave up 3 bases, with 7 bases separating them. This CDR3 region has 13 residues. Germline CDR1 is SEHNR and CDR2 is FQNEAQ (reference sequence). CDR3 loop: CASSLDSIYEQYF. CDR3 sequence (DNA): TGTGCCAGCAGCTTAGACAGCATCTACGAGCAGTACTTC.

Many counts were recorded for this clonotype. The rearrangement links TRBV11-2 to TRBJ1-1; no definite D call. The CDR3 spans 13 residues. The V and J ends lost 10 bases and 2 bases respectively, with 14 bases between them. Germline assignment: CDR1 SGHAT and CDR2 FQNNGV. CDR3 amino acids: CATRSTENTEAFF. The CDR3 DNA follows: TGTGCCACCAGGTCGACGGAAAACACTGAAGCTTTCTTT.

There are many counts of this clonotype. The V call is TRBV2, the J call TRBJ2-1; 14 bases match TRBD2. The germline gives CDR1 SNHLY, CDR2 FYNNEI. This CDR3 has 18 amino acids. The V and J ends lost 5 bases and 0 bases, in that order; junction bases with no gene match: 6. The CDR3 loop reads CASSPGLAGESSYNEQFF. The CDR3 nucleotides read TGTGCCAGCAGTCCGGGACTAGCGGGAGAGAGCTCCTACAATGAGCAGTTCTTC.

This clonotype was seen a few times. V usage is TRBV24-1 and J usage is TRBJ2-1; D may be TRBD2 (7 bases). The CDR3 has 15 amino acids. Germline V gives CDR1 KGHDR, CDR2 SFDVKD. V lost 4 bases and J lost 8, with 17 bases in between. The CDR3 bases are TGTGCCACCAGTGACGGTAGCGGAGGGGGGGATGAGCAGTTCTTC. This codes for CATSDGSGGGDEQFF.

This clonotype came up a few times. The chain couples TRBV7-3 to TRBJ2-5; the match to TRBD2 covers 7 bases. Per germline, CDR1 SGHTA and CDR2 FQGTGA. The CDR3 loop spans 15 amino acids. The V gene end was trimmed by 5 bases and the J gene end by 5 bases; junction bases not matched to a gene: 11. As DNA, the CDR3 is TGTGCCAGCAGCCCGAGCGGGATATCGGTGGAGACCCAGTACTTC. The encoded protein is CASSPSGISVETQYF.

The rearrangement uses TRBV19 and TRBJ1-2, with a possible D match to TRBD1 (5 bases). Germline lookup yields CDR1 LNHDA and CDR2 SQIVND (reference sequence). The CDR3 is 15 residues long. V was clipped by 3 bases and J by 3 bases, with 14 bases between them. DNA for the CDR3: TGTGCCAGTAGTATGGTGGGCAGGGAGTACTATGGCTACACCTTC. Residues: CASSMVGREYYGYTF. The whole variable domain, remainder taken from reference TRBV19 and TRBJ1-2, is DGGITQSPKYLFRKEGQNVTLSCEQNLNHDAMYWYRQDPGQGLRLIYYSQIVNDFQKGDIAEGYSVSREKKESFPLTVTSAQKNPTAFYLCASSMVGREYYGYTFGSGTRLTVV.

This clonotype was seen a handful of times. This chain joins TRBV4-1 and TRBJ2-1; D not certain. V was shortened by 0 bases and J by 8 bases, with 5 bases between the two germline ends. The CDR3 is 12 residues long. Germline-derived CDR1 and CDR2 are MGHRA and YSYEKL. The CDR3 coding sequence is TGCGCCAGCAGCCAAGATAGAGATGAGCAGTTCTTC. This gives the protein CASSQDRDEQFF.

In its sample, this clonotype was seen many times. The gene calls are TRBV7-9 and TRBJ1-1, with D perhaps matching TRBD1 (6 bases). Trimming removed 1 base at V and 5 bases at J, with 20 bases between. Germline V lookup: CDR1 SEHNR, CDR2 FQNEAQ (reference sequence). This CDR3 has 17 residues. DNA of the CDR3: TGTGCCAGCAGCTTAGATAATGGGGGCAGGGCGGCAACTGAAGCTTTCTTT. Its translation is CASSLDNGGRAATEAFF.

This clonotype has at least ten counts. The rearrangement joins TRBV20-1 to TRBJ1-5, with a possible D match to TRBD1 (6 bases). In germline, CDR1 is DFQATT, CDR2 SNEGSKA (reference sequence). CDR3 length: 14 residues. Trimming stripped 5 bases from V and 5 bases from J, with 16 bases between. The CDR3 loop is CSAVNRAGDQPQHF. CDR3 coding DNA: TGCAGTGCTGTCAACAGGGCCGGGGATCAGCCCCAGCATTTT.

The chain has TRBV4-1 and TRBJ1-4, with TRBD1 matching 7 bases. Germline values: CDR1 MGHRA, CDR2 YSYEKL. The CDR3 is 17 residues long. V was pared by 2 bases and J by 6 bases, with 12 bases of the junction left unmatched. CDR3 sequence reads: CASSQKLTGEIDEKLFF. The DNA of the CDR3 is TGCGCCAGCAGCCAAAAGCTAACAGGGGAGATAGATGAAAAACTGTTTTTT.

This clonotype was counted ten times or more. The CDR3 coding sequence is TGCGCCAGCAGCCCGCCGGGACAGGGTTACTACAATGAGCAGTTCTTC. As protein: CASSPPGQGYYNEQFF. The rearrangement joins TRBV5-1 to TRBJ2-1; 9 nucleotides match TRBD1. V gave up 4 bases and J gave up 3 bases; unmatched junction bases: 8. CDR1 is SGHRS and CDR2 is YFSETQ in the germline V gene. CDR3 length: 16 residues. Variable domain in full (rest from reference TRBV5-1 and TRBJ2-1): KAGVTQTPRYLIKTRGQQVTLSCSPISGHRSVSWYQQTPGQGLQFLFEYFSETQRNKGNFPGRFSGRQFSNSRSEMNVSTLELGDSALYLCASSPPGQGYYNEQFFGPGTRLTVL.